A few counts support the clone carrying this TCR beta chain. Germline V lookup: CDR1 SGDLS, CDR2 YYNGEE. The V segment lost 0 bases and the J segment 8 bases; nucleotides outside the gene matches: 4. The CDR3 is made up of 14 amino acids. This sample is drawn from a study of T cells in localized non-small cell lung cancer. Generated by immunoSEQ multiplex PCR, the TCRdb table keeps only in-frame clones and is missing some. The table includes 50,000 to 65,000 clones, less than 85% detected once. This clonotype was obtained from a woman aged 35-75 years with stage II lung adenocarcinoma. The sequencing here drew on PBMCs, taken before any cancer treatment. The chain recombines TRBV9 with TRBJ2-2, with 7 nucleotides matching TRBD2. CDR3 in amino acids: CASSVVGEGGELFF. The CDR3 DNA is TGTGCCAGCAGCGTAGTTGGGGAGGGTGGGGAGCTGTTTTTT.